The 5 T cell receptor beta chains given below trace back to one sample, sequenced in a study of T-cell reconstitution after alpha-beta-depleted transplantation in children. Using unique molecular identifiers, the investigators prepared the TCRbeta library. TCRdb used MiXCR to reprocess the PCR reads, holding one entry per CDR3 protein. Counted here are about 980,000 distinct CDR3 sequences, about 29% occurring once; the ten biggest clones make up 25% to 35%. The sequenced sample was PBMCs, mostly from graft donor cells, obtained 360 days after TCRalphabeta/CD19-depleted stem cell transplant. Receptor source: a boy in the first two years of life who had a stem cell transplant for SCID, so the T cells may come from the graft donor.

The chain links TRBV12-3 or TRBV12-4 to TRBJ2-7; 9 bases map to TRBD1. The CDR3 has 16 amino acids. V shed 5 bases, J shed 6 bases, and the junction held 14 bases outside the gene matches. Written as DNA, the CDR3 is TGTGCCAGCAGTCCCCTCAGGGGGGACAGGGCCTCCGAGCAGTACTTC. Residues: CASSPLRGDRASEQYF.

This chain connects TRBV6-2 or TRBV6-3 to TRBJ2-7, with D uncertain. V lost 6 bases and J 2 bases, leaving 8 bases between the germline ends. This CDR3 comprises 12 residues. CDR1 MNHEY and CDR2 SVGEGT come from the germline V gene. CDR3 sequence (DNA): TGTGCCAGCAGCTCATATCCCTACGAGCAGTACTTC. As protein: CASSSYPYEQYF.

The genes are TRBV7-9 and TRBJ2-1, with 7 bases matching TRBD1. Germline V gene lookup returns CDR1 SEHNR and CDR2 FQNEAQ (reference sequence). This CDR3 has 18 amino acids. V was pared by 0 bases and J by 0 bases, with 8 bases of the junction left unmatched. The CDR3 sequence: CASSLARGQRLSYNEQFF. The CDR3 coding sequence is TGTGCCAGCAGCTTAGCGAGGGGACAGAGACTCTCCTACAATGAGCAGTTCTTC. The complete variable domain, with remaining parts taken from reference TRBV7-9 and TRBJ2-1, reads DTGVSQNPRHKITKRGQNVTFRCDPISEHNRLYWYRQTLGQGPEFLTYFQNEAQLEKSRLLSDRFSAERPKGSFSTLEIQRTEQGDSAMYLCASSLARGQRLSYNEQFFGPGTRLTVL.

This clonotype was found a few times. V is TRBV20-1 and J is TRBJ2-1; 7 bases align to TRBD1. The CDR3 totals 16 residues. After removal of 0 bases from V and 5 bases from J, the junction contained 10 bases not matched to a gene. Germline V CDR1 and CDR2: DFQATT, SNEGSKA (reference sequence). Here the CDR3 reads CSARDPTGRSDNEQFF. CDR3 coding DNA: TGCAGTGCTAGAGACCCGACAGGGCGTAGCGACAATGAGCAGTTCTTC.

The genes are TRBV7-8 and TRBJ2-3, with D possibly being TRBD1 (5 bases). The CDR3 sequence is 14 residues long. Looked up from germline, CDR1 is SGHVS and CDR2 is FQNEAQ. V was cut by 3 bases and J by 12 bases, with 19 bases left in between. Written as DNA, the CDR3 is TGTGCCAGCAGCTTTCAGGGCGACCTGCACGAACAGTATTTT. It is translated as CASSFQGDLHEQYF. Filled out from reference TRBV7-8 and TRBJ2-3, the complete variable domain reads GAGVSQSPRYKVAKRGQDVALRCDPISGHVSLFWYQQALGQGPEFLTYFQNEAQLDKSGLPSDRFFAERPEGSVSTLKIQRTQQEDSAVYLCASSFQGDLHEQYFGPGTRLTVL.